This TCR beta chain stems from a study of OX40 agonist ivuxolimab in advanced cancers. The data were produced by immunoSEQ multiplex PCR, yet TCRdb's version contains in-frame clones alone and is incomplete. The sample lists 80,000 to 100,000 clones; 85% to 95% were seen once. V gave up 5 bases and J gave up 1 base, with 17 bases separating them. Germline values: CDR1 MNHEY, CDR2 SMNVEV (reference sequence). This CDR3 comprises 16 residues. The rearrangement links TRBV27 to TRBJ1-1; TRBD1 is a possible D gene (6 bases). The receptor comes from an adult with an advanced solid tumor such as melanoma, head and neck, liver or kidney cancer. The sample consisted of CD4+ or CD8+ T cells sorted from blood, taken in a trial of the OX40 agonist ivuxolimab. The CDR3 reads CASSKTGQAKNTEAFF. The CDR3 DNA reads TGTGCCAGCAGTAAGACAGGCCAGGCGAAGAACACTGAAGCTTTCTTT.